The source of this T cell receptor (beta chain) is a study of resident and recirculating memory T cells in vitiligo. Across the whole study: Samples were epidermis from two lesional and two nonlesional sites, plus PBMCs. Whole-study findings and limits: No unique dominant TCR clone was found in vitiligo lesions.

The method was immunoSEQ multiplex PCR; TCRdb's version includes in-frame clones alone and lacks a portion of them. The profile shows tens of thousands of clones, approximately 91% of them singletons. Concerning this clone itself: Its specificity is not known.

Deletions cut 5 bases from V and 5 bases from J, with 12 bases between. The CDR3 covers 13 residues. Germline V lookup: CDR1 SGHVS, CDR2 FQNEAQ. Sequenced: blood. The sequence derives from a male donor with vitiligo. The genes are TRBV7-8 and TRBJ1-2; unclear D gene. The CDR3 sequence is CASSPGWEYGYTF. CDR3 in DNA: TGTGCCAGCAGCCCGGGGTGGGAATATGGCTACACCTTC.